This T cell receptor (beta chain) was sequenced for a study of CD8+CD57+ T cells in acquired aplastic anemia. The CDR3 spans 14 residues. V lost 6 bases and J lost 0, with 10 bases in between. Germline CDR1 and CDR2: SNHLY and FYNNEI. This clonotype occurred a few times. Genomic DNA constituted the template upon which TCR beta VDJ and CDR3 profiling was performed. From the reads, TCRdb called clonotypes with MiXCR, one entry per CDR3 protein. The data show around 200,000 distinct CDR3 sequences, 40% to 50% seen once. The authors sequenced patients whose flow cytometry had shown CD8+CD57+ cell expansion. Among the patients, all had severe acquired aplastic anemia. None of the patients had been given any therapy when their blood was sampled.

The specimen was sorted CD4+, CD8+, or CD8+CD57+ T cells (not recorded which) from PBMCs. This TCR came from a human donor with aplastic anemia. This sequence joins TRBV2 and TRBJ2-3; maybe TRBD2 (5 bases). CDR3 sequence (DNA): TGTGCCAGCAGCCAACGGACTAGCACAGATACGCAGTATTTT. Protein sequence: CASSQRTSTDTQYF.